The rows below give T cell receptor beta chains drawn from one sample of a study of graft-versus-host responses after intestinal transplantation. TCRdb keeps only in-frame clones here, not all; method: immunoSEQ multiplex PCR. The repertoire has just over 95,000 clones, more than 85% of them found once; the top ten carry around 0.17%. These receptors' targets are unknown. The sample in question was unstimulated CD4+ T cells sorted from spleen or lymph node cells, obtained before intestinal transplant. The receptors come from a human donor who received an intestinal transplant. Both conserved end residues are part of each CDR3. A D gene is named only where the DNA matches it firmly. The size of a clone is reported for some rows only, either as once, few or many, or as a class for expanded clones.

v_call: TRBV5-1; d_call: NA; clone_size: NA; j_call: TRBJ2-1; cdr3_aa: CASSRQGGDEQFF; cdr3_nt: TGCGCCAGCAGCCGCCAGGGGGGTGATGAGCAGTTCTTC
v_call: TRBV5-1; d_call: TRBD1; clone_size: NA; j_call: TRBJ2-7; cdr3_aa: CASSLGGTGPYEQYF; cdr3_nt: TGCGCCAGCAGCTTGGGTGGGACAGGGCCTTACGAGCAGTACTTC
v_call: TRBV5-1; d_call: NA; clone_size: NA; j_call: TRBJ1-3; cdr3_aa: CASSLGTEGNTIYF; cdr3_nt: TGCGCCAGCAGCTTGGGGACAGAAGGGAACACCATATATTTT
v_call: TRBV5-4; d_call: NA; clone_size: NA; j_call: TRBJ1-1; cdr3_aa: CASSSLQGWYTEAFF; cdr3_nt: TGTGCCAGCAGCTCGTTACAGGGATGGTACACTGAAGCTTTCTTT
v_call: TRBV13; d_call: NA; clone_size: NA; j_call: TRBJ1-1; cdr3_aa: CASSLGNGEAFF; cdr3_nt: TGTGCCAGCAGCTTAGGGAACGGGGAAGCTTTCTTT
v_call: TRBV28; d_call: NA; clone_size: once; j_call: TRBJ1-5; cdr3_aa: CASTSMVTGVGQPQHF; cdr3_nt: TGTGCCAGCACCTCCATGGTTACCGGGGTTGGTCAGCCCCAGCATTTT
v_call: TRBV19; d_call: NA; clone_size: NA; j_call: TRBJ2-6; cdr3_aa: CASRFTGYSGANVLTF; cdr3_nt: TGTGCCAGTAGGTTCACAGGATACTCTGGGGCCAACGTCCTGACTTTC
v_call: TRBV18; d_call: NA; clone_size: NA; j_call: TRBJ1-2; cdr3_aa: CASSPPPGDIYGYTF; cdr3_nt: TGTGCCAGCTCACCACCCCCAGGGGATATCTATGGCTACACCTTC
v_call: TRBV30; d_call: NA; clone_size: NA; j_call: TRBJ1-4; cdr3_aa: CAWSVNSPTRREKLFF; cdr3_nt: TGTGCCTGGAGTGTAAACTCTCCTACCCGGCGGGAAAAACTGTTTTTT
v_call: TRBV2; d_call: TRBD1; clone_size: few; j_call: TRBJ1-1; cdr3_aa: CASTDRGSEAFF; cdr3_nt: TGTGCCAGCACTGACAGGGGATCTGAAGCTTTCTTT
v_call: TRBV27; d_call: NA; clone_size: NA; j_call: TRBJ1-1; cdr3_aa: CASSFFPTPNTEAFF; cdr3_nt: TGTGCCAGCAGTTTTTTCCCGACACCGAACACTGAAGCTTTCTTT
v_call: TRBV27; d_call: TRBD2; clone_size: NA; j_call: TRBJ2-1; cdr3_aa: CASSLWTSGSVNEQFF; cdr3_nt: TGTGCCAGCAGTCTGTGGACTAGCGGGAGTGTCAATGAGCAGTTCTTC
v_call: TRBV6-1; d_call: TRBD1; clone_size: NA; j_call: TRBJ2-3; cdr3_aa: CASSHTGQADTQYF; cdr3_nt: TGTGCCAGCAGTCACACCGGACAGGCAGATACGCAGTATTTT
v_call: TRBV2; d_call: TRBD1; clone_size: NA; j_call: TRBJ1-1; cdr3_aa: CASRGQVNTEAFF; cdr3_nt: TGTGCCAGCAGGGGACAGGTGAACACTGAAGCTTTCTTT
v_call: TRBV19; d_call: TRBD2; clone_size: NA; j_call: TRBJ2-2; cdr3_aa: CASSMGLAGRGGELFF; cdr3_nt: TGTGCCAGTAGTATGGGACTAGCGGGCCGGGGCGGGGAGCTGTTTTTT
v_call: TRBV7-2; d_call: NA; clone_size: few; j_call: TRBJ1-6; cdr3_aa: CASSWEVASNSPLHF; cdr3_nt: TGTGCCAGCAGCTGGGAGGTGGCCAGTAATTCACCCCTCCACTTT
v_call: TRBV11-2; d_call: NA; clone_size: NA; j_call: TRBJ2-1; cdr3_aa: CASSLVSIPLSYNEQFF; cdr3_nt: TGTGCCAGCAGCTTAGTTAGTATACCTCTTTCCTACAATGAGCAGTTCTTC